This T cell receptor (beta chain) was recovered during a study of blood T cells in healthy people across ages. Study-wide background: Capturing about one barcoded beta molecule per two T cells was achieved by template switching. Study outcomes and limitations: Age advanced and TCR beta diversity per million T cells fell, roughly linearly. Compared with aged donors, long-lived donors showed fewer expanded clones, suggesting selection.

Primed by a sample-barcoded 5' primer and a J-beta primer mix, a second PCR proceeded for 7 to 11 cycles. Each CDR3 protein is one row after TCRdb ran MiXCR on the 5' RACE reads. Found here are roughly 1.9 million distinct CDR3 sequences, around 40% of them singletons; the top ten hold under 30%. Per sample, no less than 5.5 micrograms of total RNA were extracted. A remark on this clonotype: Its antigen remains unidentified.

The CDR3 spans 18 residues. Trimming removed 1 base from V and 2 bases from J; junction bases left unmatched: 11. Germline values: CDR1 MGHDK, CDR2 SYGVNS. The receptor comes from a human donor in good health. This chain links TRBV25-1 with TRBJ2-3; the match to TRBD2 covers 8 bases. Sequenced: blood. CDR3 protein: CASSEFFDSGTNTDTQYF. DNA of the CDR3: TGTGCCAGCAGTGAATTCTTCGATAGCGGGACAAACACAGATACGCAGTATTTT.